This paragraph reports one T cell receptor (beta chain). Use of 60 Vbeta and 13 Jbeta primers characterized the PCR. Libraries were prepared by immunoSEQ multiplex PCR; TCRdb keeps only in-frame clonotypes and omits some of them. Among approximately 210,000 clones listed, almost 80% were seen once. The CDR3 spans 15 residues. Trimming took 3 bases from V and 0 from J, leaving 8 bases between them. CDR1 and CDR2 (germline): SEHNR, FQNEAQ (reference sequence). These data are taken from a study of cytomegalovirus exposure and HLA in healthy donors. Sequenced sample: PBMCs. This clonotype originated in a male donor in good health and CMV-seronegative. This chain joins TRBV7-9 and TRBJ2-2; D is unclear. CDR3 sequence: CASSFPGPNTGELFF. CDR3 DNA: TGTGCCAGCAGCTTCCCAGGCCCGAACACCGGGGAGCTGTTTTTT. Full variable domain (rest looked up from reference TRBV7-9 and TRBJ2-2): DTGVSQNPRHKITKRGQNVTFRCDPISEHNRLYWYRQTLGQGPEFLTYFQNEAQLEKSRLLSDRFSAERPKGSFSTLEIQRTEQGDSAMYLCASSFPGPNTGELFFGEGSRLTVL.